This TCR beta chain was sequenced during a study of Graves' ophthalmopathy and Graves' hyperthyroidism (dated by TCRdb to the late 2010s). For context, the study as a whole: Hyperthyroidism was defined as stable when no progression to ophthalmopathy occurred within 18 months of follow-up. The study used TCR beta repertoire signatures to distinguish Graves' ophthalmopathy from Graves' hyperthyroidism and to predict progression to ophthalmopathy. After sampling, hyperthyroidism patients received methimazole starting at 30 mg daily, and ophthalmopathy patients received high-dose intravenous methylprednisolone. In total, approximately 130 blood samples were TCR-sequenced: approximately 42 ophthalmopathy, some 75 hyperthyroidism and about 17 hyperthyroidism-to-ophthalmopathy patients. An independent validation cohort comprised about 20 hyperthyroidism patients and about 16 patients who later progressed from hyperthyroidism to ophthalmopathy. T-cell repertoires of thyroid tissue and blood were compared in over 5 hyperthyroidism patients. To explore V-J signatures that separate ophthalmopathy from hyperthyroidism, a discovery set of more than 95 patients was enrolled, consisting of 40 to 45 with ophthalmopathy and roughly 59 with stable hyperthyroidism. Broad study findings and their caveats: In cross-validation, the 13-signature model distinguished ophthalmopathy from stable hyperthyroidism with around 90% sensitivity and about 81% specificity, while in the test set the corresponding values were 80% and 75%. No statistical method was used to predetermine the sample size, and group allocation was not hidden from the investigators. In validation, the model predicted ophthalmopathy progression with over 60% sensitivity and approximately 75% specificity; some twelve predicted patients were CT-confirmed with GO in a median of approximately 6.2 months. Most expanded thyroid clonotypes with frequency above 0.001 were also detected in blood, suggesting blood repertoires may reflect the thyroid immune response.

TCR beta CDR3 regions were amplified from RNA transcripts for repertoire sequencing. The first round was an RT-PCR using HTBI primers with the Qiagen OneStep RT-PCR kit, and this first round was followed by a second-round multiplex PCR, then size selection and purification. The libraries underwent paired-end sequencing with 100 bp reads on an Illumina HiSeq2000. Per the source publication's procedure: Reads were processed with SOAPnuke, discarding reads with adapters, uncalled bases, mean Phred below 15, or no exact constant-primer or identifier match. COPE v1.2.5 was used to merge the high-quality paired reads. Each unique nucleotide sequence was defined as a clonotype, and clonotypes were aligned to IMGT TRB V, D and J references with MiTCR v1.1. The analysis was limited to V-J combinations with a frequency above 0.0001, which together covered around 99% of the repertoires. For each V-J combination, a TCR clonal expansion and chaos score was defined as F50 clonal expansion divided by the chaos observed in the TCRdist matrix. Features were reduced by Welch's t-statistics and random forest to around 14 V-J combinations, which fed a naive Bayes classifier. The similarity between thyroid and blood repertoires was quantified using the Morisita-Horn index. In-frame beta chains were kept once TCRdb had trimmed the public reads at Q25 with fastp and called clones with MiXCR. Here each entry gathers all rows of one CDR3 protein and keeps the most common genes and DNA. TCRdb's processing, not the authors', yielded these V and J calls. The sample includes about 1.1 million distinct CDR3 sequences, with about 35% observed a single time. Around 10% of the sample goes to the ten largest clones.

To note about this clonotype: What this receptor recognizes is not known. Per-base quality was not reported, and no clone a single base away is much larger than it.

The CDR3 contains 13 residues, cysteine and phenylalanine counted. CDR3 DNA is the only sequence kept; it has 39 bases, read in frame from the first base. The germline V gene supplies CDR1 SNHLY and CDR2 FYNNEI. Deletion took 5 bases off V and 9 bases off J, with a span of 14 bases between the germline ends. Patients with hyperthyroidism were aged 18 to 65 years, had been newly diagnosed, and had a disease duration of less than 2 months. Patients were excluded if they had other autoimmune diseases, uncontrolled infections, pregnancy or lactation. Clinical symptoms, serum thyroxine, TRAb, thyroid ultrasound and orbital computed tomography were used for diagnosis. Total RNA was extracted using Trizol reagent, and RNA quality was checked on an Agilent 2100 Bioanalyzer.

The V and J segments used are TRBV2 and TRBJ1-5; matching of 5 bases hints at TRBD1 as the D gene. This TCR was sampled from an adult man with Graves' hyperthyroidism. The sequencing input was peripheral blood or thyroid tissue (not recorded which). The CDR3 protein sequence reads: CASSTGPSTPQHF. The DNA sequence is TGTGCCAGCAGTACAGGTCCTTCGACGCCCCAGCATTTT.